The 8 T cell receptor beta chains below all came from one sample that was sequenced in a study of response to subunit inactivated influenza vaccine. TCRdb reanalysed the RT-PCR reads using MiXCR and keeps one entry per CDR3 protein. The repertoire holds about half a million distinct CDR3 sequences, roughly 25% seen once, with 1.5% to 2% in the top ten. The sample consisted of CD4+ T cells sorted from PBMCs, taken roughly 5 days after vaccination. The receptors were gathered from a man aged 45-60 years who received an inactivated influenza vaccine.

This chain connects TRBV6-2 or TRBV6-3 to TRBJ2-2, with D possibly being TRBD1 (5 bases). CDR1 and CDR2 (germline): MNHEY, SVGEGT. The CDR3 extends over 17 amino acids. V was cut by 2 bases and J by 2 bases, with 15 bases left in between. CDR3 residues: CASSYVPGRANTGELFF. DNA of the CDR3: TGTGCCAGCAGTTACGTCCCGGGCAGGGCTAACACCGGGGAGCTGTTTTTT.

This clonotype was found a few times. This CDR3 reads CSASSQGFDTYSNQPQHF. DNA for the CDR3: TGCAGTGCAAGTTCACAGGGATTCGATACTTATAGCAATCAGCCCCAGCATTTT. The J gene is TRBJ1-5, the V gene TRBV20-1; perhaps TRBD1 as D (6 bases). Germline values: CDR1 DFQATT, CDR2 SNEGSKA (reference sequence). The CDR3 spans 18 residues. The V gene lost 6 bases and the J gene lost 0 bases, with 24 bases spanning the gap.

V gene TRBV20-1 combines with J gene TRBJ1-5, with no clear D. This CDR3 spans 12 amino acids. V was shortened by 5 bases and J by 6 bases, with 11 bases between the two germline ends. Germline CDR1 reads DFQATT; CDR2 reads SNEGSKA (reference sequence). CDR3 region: CSAQKSPQPQHF. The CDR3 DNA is TGCAGTGCTCAGAAGTCACCTCAGCCCCAGCATTTT.

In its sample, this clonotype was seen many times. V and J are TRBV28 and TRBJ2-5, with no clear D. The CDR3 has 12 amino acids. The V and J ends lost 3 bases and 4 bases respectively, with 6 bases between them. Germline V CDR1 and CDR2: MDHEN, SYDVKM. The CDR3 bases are TGTGCCAGCAGTTTGTCTCCAGAGACCCAGTACTTC. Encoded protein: CASSLSPETQYF. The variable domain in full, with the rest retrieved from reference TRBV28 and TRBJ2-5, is DVKVTQSSRYLVKRTGEKVFLECVQDMDHENMFWYRQDPGLGLRLIYFSYDVKMKEKGDIPEGYSVSREKKERFSLILESASTNQTSMYLCASSLSPETQYFGPGTRLLVL.

The CDR3 sequence is CATSDPDSLQETQYF. In DNA form, the CDR3 reads TGTGCCACCAGTGACCCGGACAGTTTACAAGAGACCCAGTACTTC. The chain links TRBV24-1 to TRBJ2-5, with a possible D match to TRBD1 (6 bases). This CDR3 contains 15 residues. The germline V gene has CDR1 KGHDR and CDR2 SFDVKD. V shed 4 bases and J shed 2 bases, with 13 bases lying between them.

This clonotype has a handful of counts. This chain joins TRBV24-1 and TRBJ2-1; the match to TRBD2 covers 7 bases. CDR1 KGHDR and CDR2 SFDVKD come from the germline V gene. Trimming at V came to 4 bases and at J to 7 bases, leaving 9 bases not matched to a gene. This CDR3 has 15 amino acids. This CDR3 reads CATSDPGQGGNEQFF. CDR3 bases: TGTGCCACCAGTGACCCCGGGCAGGGAGGGAATGAGCAGTTCTTC.

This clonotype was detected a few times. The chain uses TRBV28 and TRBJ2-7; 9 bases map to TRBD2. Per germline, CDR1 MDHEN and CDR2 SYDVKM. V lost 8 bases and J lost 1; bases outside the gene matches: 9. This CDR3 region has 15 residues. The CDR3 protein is CASCGGGAWSYEQYF. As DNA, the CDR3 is TGTGCCAGCTGCGGGGGGGGGGCTTGGTCCTACGAGCAGTACTTC.

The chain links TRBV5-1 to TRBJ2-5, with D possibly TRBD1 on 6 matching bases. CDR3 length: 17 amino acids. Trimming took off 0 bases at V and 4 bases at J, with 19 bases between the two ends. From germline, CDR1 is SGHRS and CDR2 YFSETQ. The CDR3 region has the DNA TGCGCCAGCAGCTTGGCCGTCGTCCGACGAGGGGGAGAGACCCAGTACTTC. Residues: CASSLAVVRRGGETQYF.